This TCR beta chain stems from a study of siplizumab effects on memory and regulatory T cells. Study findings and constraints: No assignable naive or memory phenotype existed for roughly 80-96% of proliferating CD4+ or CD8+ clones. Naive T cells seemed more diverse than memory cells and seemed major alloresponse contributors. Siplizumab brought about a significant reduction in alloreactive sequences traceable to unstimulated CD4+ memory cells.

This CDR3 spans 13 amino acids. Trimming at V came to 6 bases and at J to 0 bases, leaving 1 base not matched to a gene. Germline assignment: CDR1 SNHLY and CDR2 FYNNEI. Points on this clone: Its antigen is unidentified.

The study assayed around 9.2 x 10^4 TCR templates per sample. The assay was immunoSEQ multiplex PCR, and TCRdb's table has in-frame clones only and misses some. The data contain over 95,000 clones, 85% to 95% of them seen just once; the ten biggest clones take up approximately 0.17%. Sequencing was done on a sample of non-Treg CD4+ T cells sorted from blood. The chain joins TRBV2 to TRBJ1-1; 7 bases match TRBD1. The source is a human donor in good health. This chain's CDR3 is CASRGQLNTEAFF. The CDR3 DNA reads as TGTGCCAGCAGGGGACAGTTGAACACTGAAGCTTTCTTT.